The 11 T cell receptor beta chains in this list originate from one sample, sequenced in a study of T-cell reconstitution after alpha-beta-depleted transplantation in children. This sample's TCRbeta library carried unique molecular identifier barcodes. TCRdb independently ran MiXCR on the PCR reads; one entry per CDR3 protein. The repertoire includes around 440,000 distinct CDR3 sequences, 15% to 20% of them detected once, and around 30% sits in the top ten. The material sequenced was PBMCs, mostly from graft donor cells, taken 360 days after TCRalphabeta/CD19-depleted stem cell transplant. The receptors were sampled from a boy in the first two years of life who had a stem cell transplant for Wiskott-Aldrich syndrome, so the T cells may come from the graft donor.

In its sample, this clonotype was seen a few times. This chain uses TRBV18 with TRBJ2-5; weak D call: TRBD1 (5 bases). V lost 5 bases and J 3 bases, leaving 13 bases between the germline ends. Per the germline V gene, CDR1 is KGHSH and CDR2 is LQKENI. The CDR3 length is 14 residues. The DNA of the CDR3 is TGTGCCAGCTCATCCCTAGGCAGGGAAGAGACCCAGTACTTC. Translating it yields CASSSLGREETQYF.

CDR3 coding DNA: TGCGCCAGCAGCCTGACAGAGTTCGCGAACACCGGGGAGCTGTTTTTT. Its translation: CASSLTEFANTGELFF. The rearrangement uses TRBV4-1 and TRBJ2-2; TRBD1 is a possible D gene (5 bases). The CDR3 runs to 16 residues. The V and J ends lost 4 bases and 0 bases respectively, with 12 bases between them. From germline, CDR1 is MGHRA and CDR2 YSYEKL.

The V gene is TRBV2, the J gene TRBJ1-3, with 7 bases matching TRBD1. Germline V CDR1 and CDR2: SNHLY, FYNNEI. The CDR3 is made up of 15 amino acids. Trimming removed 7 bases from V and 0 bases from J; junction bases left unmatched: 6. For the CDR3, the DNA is TGTGCCAGCAACCCTGGGACAGTCTCTGGAAACACCATATATTTT. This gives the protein CASNPGTVSGNTIYF.

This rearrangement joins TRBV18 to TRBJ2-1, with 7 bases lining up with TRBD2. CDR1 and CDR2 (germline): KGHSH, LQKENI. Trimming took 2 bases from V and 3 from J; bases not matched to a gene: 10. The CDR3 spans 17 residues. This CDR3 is CASSPYTAGLHYNEQFF. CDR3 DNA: TGTGCCAGCTCACCATATACAGCGGGGCTTCACTACAATGAGCAGTTCTTC.

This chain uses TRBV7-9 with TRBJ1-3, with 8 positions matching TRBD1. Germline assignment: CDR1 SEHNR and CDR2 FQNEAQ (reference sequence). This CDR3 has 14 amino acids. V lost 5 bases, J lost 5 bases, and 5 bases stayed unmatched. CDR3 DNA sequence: TGTGCCAGCAGCCAAACAGGGGGTAGAAACACCATATATTTT. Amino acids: CASSQTGGRNTIYF.

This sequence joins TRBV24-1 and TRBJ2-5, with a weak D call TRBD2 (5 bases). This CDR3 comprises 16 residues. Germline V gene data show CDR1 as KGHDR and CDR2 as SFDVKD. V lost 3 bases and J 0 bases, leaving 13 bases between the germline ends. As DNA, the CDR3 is TGTGCCACCAGTGATGTCCGCGGGCCCCACCAAGAGACCCAGTACTTC. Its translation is CATSDVRGPHQETQYF.

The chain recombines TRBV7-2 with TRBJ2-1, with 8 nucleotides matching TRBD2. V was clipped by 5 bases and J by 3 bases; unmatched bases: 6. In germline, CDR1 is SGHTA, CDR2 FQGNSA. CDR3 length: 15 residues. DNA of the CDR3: TGTGCCAGCAGCAATAGCGGGACTCTCTACAATGAGCAGTTCTTC. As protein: CASSNSGTLYNEQFF.

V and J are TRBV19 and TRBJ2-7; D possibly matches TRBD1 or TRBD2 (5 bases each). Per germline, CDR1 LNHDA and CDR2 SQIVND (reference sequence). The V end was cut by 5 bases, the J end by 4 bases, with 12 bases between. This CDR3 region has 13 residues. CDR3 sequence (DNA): TGTGCCAGTAGTCGCTGGGACGGATACGAGCAGTACTTC. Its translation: CASSRWDGYEQYF.

CDR3 nucleotide sequence: TGTGCCAGCAGGAGTAGCGGGAGGGCCTACGAGCAGTACTTC. This encodes CASRSSGRAYEQYF. The V call is TRBV7-6, the J call TRBJ2-7, with TRBD2 identical over 11 bases. V lost 6 bases and J lost 2; bases outside the gene matches: 3. This CDR3 is 14 amino acids long. Germline CDR1 SGHVS, CDR2 FNYEAQ.

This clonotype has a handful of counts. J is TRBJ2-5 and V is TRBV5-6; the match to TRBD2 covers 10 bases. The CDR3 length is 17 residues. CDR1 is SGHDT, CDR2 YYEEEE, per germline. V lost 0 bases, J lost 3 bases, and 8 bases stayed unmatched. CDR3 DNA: TGTGCCAGCAGCTTGGAACCAGCGGGGGGGCTCAAAGAGACCCAGTACTTC. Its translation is CASSLEPAGGLKETQYF.

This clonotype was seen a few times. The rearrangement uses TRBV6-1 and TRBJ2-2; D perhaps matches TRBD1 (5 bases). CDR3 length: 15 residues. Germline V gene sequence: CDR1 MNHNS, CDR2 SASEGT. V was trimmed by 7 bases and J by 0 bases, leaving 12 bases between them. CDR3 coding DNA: TGTGCCAGCAAGGTGGGGCCCGCGAACACCGGGGAGCTGTTTTTT. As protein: CASKVGPANTGELFF.